Each of the 8 T cell receptor beta chains below was sequenced from the same sample in a study of cytomegalovirus exposure and HLA in healthy donors. 60 Vbeta and 13 Jbeta primers were used in PCR. The protocol was immunoSEQ multiplex PCR, while the TCRdb copy is restricted to in-frame clones and leaves out a portion. This table holds 150,000 or so clones, roughly 80% found once. The sequenced sample consisted of PBMCs. These receptors were obtained from a middle-aged man in good health and CMV-seropositive.

Concerning this clone: Relative to the germline gene, one junction end is altered; a read error may explain this. V gene TRBV5-4 combines with J gene TRBJ1-4; TRBD1 aligns across 10 bases. This CDR3 comprises 16 residues. CDR1 is SGHNT and CDR2 is YYREEE in the germline V gene (reference sequence). The CDR3 DNA follows: TGTGCCAGCAGTTTGGAGGCTGGGACAGGGGATGAAAAACTGTTTTTT. This codes for CASSLEAGTGDEKLFF.

CDR3 coding DNA: TGTGCCAGCAGCTTAGCGGGGAGCTCCTACGAGCAGTACTTC. Protein sequence: CASSLAGSSYEQYF. The chain couples TRBV11-3 to TRBJ2-7; possibly TRBD2 for D (5 bases). This CDR3 contains 14 residues. Trimming cost V 1 base and J 0 bases, with 7 bases left between them. From germline, CDR1 is SGHNT and CDR2 YENEEA.

The chain is built from TRBV5-5 and TRBJ2-7, with 10 bases identical to TRBD2. Per the germline V gene, CDR1 is SGHKS and CDR2 is YYEKEE (reference sequence). CDR3 length equals 16 residues. V shed 4 bases, J shed 1 base, and the junction held 8 bases outside the gene matches. CDR3 coding DNA: TGTGCCAGCAGCACCTATAGCGGGAGGAGTTCCTACGAGCAGTACTTC. Translated: CASSTYSGRSSYEQYF.

In the case of this clone: At one end, the junction sequence differs from germline, possibly due to a read error. This chain uses TRBV7-7 with TRBJ2-2; 10 nucleotides align to TRBD2. Germline CDR1 is SSHAT and CDR2 is FNYEAQ (reference sequence). The CDR3 totals 15 residues. The chain's CDR3 is CASSSTGTSAGELFF. The DNA of the CDR3 is TGTGCTAGCAGCTCAACCGGGACTAGCGCCGGGGAGCTGTTTTTT.

This chain's CDR3 is CASSWGLAEQETQYF. CDR3 nucleotides: TGCGCCAGCAGCTGGGGACTAGCGGAACAAGAGACCCAGTACTTC. This chain uses TRBV5-1 with TRBJ2-5; 11 bases map to TRBD2. The germline V gene has CDR1 SGHRS and CDR2 YFSETQ. The trim removed 3 bases at V and 2 bases at J, leaving 3 bases unmatched. The CDR3 length is 15 residues.

The chain couples TRBV5-5 to TRBJ2-2; D may be TRBD2 (7 bases). Trimming removed 4 bases at V and 6 bases at J, with 10 bases between. The V gene's germline CDR1 is SGHKS and CDR2 YYEKEE (reference sequence). The CDR3 is 13 residues long. This CDR3 reads CASSGEGAGELFF. The CDR3 DNA follows: TGTGCCAGCAGCGGGGAGGGGGCCGGGGAGCTGTTTTTT. Variable domain in full (rest from reference TRBV5-5 and TRBJ2-2): DAGVTQSPTHLIKTRGQQVTLRCSPISGHKSVSWYQQVLGQGPQFIFQYYEKEERGRGNFPDRFSARQFPNYSSELNVNALLLGDSALYLCASSGEGAGELFFGEGSRLTVL.

This sequence joins TRBV5-1 and TRBJ1-1, with 10 bases that match TRBD1. This CDR3 contains 17 residues. The ends lost 3 bases at V and 0 bases at J; junction bases unmatched: 8. The germline CDR1 and CDR2 sequences are SGHRS and YFSETQ. The CDR3 protein is CASSSGGTGVMNTEAFF. For the CDR3, the DNA is TGCGCCAGCAGCTCCGGTGGGACAGGGGTGATGAACACTGAAGCTTTCTTT. The full variable domain, completed using reference TRBV5-1 and TRBJ1-1, is KAGVTQTPRYLIKTRGQQVTLSCSPISGHRSVSWYQQTPGQGLQFLFEYFSETQRNKGNFPGRFSGRQFSNSRSEMNVSTLELGDSALYLCASSSGGTGVMNTEAFFGQGTRLTVV.

This chain connects TRBV10-2 to TRBJ2-5, with 12 positions matching TRBD2. After removal of 7 bases from V and 5 bases from J, the junction contained 5 bases not matched to a gene. The CDR3 is 14 residues long. Germline lookup yields CDR1 WSHSY and CDR2 SAAADI. The DNA for the CDR3 is TGCGCCAGCACCCCTAGCGGGGGGGCGGAGACCCAGTACTTC. This codes for CASTPSGGAETQYF.